There are a few counts of the clone carrying this T cell receptor beta chain. Antigen: not known. Profiled with immunoSEQ multiplex PCR; TCRdb holds only in-frame clones, not every one. The sample comprises 50,000 to 55,000 clones, roughly 90% of which are singletons, and 2.5% to 4% rests with the top ten. This record comes from a study of chemoradiotherapy in HPV16-positive cancers. Looking at the study overall: Candidate HPV-specific clones and shared TCR motifs came from a couple of HPV16-positive patients. Study-wide points: Non-HPV-specific T cells did not expand in tumors during treatment, whereas candidate HPV-specific clones and E7-related motifs did.

The CDR3 contains 15 residues. CDR1 is SGHRS and CDR2 is YFSETQ in the germline V gene. Trimming shortened V by 0 bases and J by 6 bases, and 12 bases separated the two germline ends. V and J are TRBV5-1 and TRBJ2-2; no reliable D call. This clonotype was obtained from a human donor with HPV-associated anogenital cancer. This specimen was blood, taken from a patient who underwent chemoradiotherapy. The DNA of the CDR3 is TGCGCCAGCAGCTTGGCCCCAATGTCGTCCGGGGAGCTGTTTTTT. The encoded protein is CASSLAPMSSGELFF.